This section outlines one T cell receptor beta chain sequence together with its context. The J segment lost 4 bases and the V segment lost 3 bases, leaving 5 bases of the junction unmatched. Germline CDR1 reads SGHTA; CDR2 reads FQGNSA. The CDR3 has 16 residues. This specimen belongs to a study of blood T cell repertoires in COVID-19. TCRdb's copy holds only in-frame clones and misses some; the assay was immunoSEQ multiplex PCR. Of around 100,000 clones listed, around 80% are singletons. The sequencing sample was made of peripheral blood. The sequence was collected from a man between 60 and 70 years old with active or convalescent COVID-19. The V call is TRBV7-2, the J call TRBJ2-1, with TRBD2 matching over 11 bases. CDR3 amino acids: CASSFGLAGLYNEQFF. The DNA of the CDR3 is TGTGCCAGCAGCTTCGGACTAGCGGGTTTATACAATGAGCAGTTCTTC.